The 28 T cell receptor beta chains below were found in one sample sequenced in a study of CDR3 diversity in severe acne (dated by TCRdb to 2018 to 2020). Library prep was done by PCR. Instrument used: Illumina HiSeq 2000. The raw public data were reprocessed by TCRdb itself: fastp quality trimming at Q25, MiXCR clonotype calling, in-frame beta chains only. Rows merge per CDR3 protein into single entries with the most common DNA and genes. Recorded for this sample are about 98,000 distinct CDR3 sequences; roughly 51% of them occurred a single time. Of the sample, under 15% falls within the top ten clones. Source material: blood. Receptors originate from a male donor with acne.

This clonotype was detected many times. The rearrangement links TRBV4-3 to TRBJ2-3; D call uncertain. The germline gives CDR1 LGHNA, CDR2 YSLEER. V was trimmed by 1 base and J by 8 bases, leaving 7 bases between them. The CDR3 spans 12 residues. For the CDR3, the DNA is TGCGCCAGCAGCCAAGGGATGGGTACGCAGTATTTT. This sequence encodes CASSQGMGTQYF.

This clonotype came up a few times. The rearrangement uses TRBV4-3 and TRBJ1-1; D gene uncertain. The V gene's germline CDR1 is LGHNA and CDR2 YSLEER. The CDR3 is 16 amino acids. V was cut by 0 bases and J by 0 bases, with 11 bases left in between. The CDR3 sequence is CASSQDLRMMNTEAFF. CDR3 DNA: TGCGCCAGCAGCCAAGATCTGAGGATGATGAACACTGAAGCTTTCTTT.

The gene calls are TRBV20-1 and TRBJ2-5; 8 nucleotides match TRBD2. The CDR3 length is 15 residues. Germline-derived CDR1 and CDR2 are DFQATT and SNEGSKA (reference sequence). Here the CDR3 DNA reads TGCAGAGTGGCGGACCCAGGACTAGCTATGGAGACCCAGTACTTC. It codes for CRVADPGLAMETQYF.

A few counts support this clonotype. The V call is TRBV7-4, the J call TRBJ2-7, with TRBD1 as a possible D gene (7 bases). The CDR3 has 13 residues. V lost 5 bases, J lost 4 bases, and 12 bases lay in between. Per germline, CDR1 SGHVT and CDR2 SQSDAQ. Written as DNA, the CDR3 is TGTGCCAGCAGCGTGCGGGACAGATACGAGCAGTACTTC. Its translation: CASSVRDRYEQYF.

In its sample, this clonotype was seen many times. The rearrangement links TRBV19 to TRBJ1-1; 7 nucleotides align to TRBD1. The V segment lost 7 bases and the J segment 0 bases; nucleotides outside the gene matches: 2. Germline CDR1 reads LNHDA; CDR2 reads SQIVND (reference sequence). CDR3 length: 13 residues. CDR3 DNA sequence: TGTGCCAGTATGGGACAGTTGAACACTGAAGCTTTCTTT. This gives the protein CASMGQLNTEAFF.

CDR3 in amino acids: CSVEARAGQPQHF. The CDR3 DNA is TGCAGCGTTGAAGCAAGGGCGGGTCAGCCCCAGCATTTT. The chain carries TRBV29-1 and TRBJ1-5; D uncertain. This CDR3 spans 13 amino acids. V dropped 1 base and J dropped 6 bases, with 10 bases sitting between them. From germline, CDR1 is SQVTM and CDR2 ANQGSEA.

In its sample, this clonotype was seen once. The chain is built from TRBV2 and TRBJ1-2, with TRBD1 matching 9 bases. Germline CDR1 and CDR2: SNHLY and FYNNEI. This CDR3 contains 14 residues. With 0 bases clipped from V and 8 bases from J, the junction kept 4 bases outside the gene matches. This chain's CDR3 is CASSEAGTGWGYTF. CDR3 DNA sequence: TGTGCCAGCAGTGAAGCCGGGACAGGGTGGGGCTACACCTTC.

The chain has TRBV7-2 and TRBJ1-2; D not resolved. Germline CDR1 is SGHTA and CDR2 is FQGNSA. The CDR3 is 13 residues long. Between the trimmed V and J ends, which lost 4 bases and 7 bases, there was a span of 13 bases. The CDR3 here is CASSSFKERGYTF. CDR3 DNA sequence: TGTGCCAGCAGCTCGTTCAAAGAGCGTGGCTACACCTTC.

This chain joins TRBV2 and TRBJ2-5; TRBD2 agrees at 9 bases. The J call may not be correct, given that the DNA end is closer to TRBJ2-1. Germline-derived CDR1 and CDR2 are SNHLY and FYNNEI. The CDR3 runs to 15 residues. The CDR3 loop reads CASSAAGGPGNEQFF. In nucleotides, the CDR3 is TGTGCCAGCAGTGCGGCGGGAGGGCCGGGAAATGAGCAGTTCTTC.

The rearrangement links TRBV5-6 to TRBJ2-5; TRBD1 agrees at 11 bases. Germline V gene data show CDR1 as SGHDT and CDR2 as YYEEEE. This CDR3 is built from 14 residues. The junction had 3 bases not matched to a gene; V was cut back by 3 bases and J by 5 bases. The CDR3 nucleotides read TGTGCCAGCAGCTGGACAGGGGGCGGCGAGACCCAGTACTTC. Its protein is CASSWTGGGETQYF.

This clonotype has at least ten counts. The rearrangement joins TRBV5-4 to TRBJ2-3, with a weak D call TRBD2 (5 bases). CDR1 is SGHNT, CDR2 YYREEE, per germline (reference sequence). This CDR3 contains 14 residues. V gave up 5 bases and J gave up 2 bases, with 12 bases separating them. The CDR3 region has the DNA TGTGCCAGCAGGGAGGAGTTTCTCACAGATACGCAGTATTTT. Protein sequence: CASREEFLTDTQYF.

The gene calls are TRBV7-9 and TRBJ2-1; the match to TRBD2 covers 13 bases. This CDR3 is built from 16 residues. V was pared by 4 bases and J by 6 bases, with 6 bases of the junction left unmatched. Germline values: CDR1 SEHNR, CDR2 FQNEAQ (reference sequence). The CDR3 spells CASSSGLAGVGNEQFF. CDR3 nucleotide sequence: TGTGCCAGCAGCTCCGGACTAGCGGGAGTGGGCAATGAGCAGTTCTTC.

A note on this clonotype: A much larger clone sits a single nucleotide away, making a read error possible. This chain uses TRBV2 with TRBJ1-6; TRBD1 might be the D (5 bases). Germline CDR1 reads SNHLY; CDR2 reads FYNNEI. The CDR3 has 15 residues. CDR3 DNA: TGTGCCAGCATGGAGGACACCTACTATAATTCACCCCTCCGCTTT. Translating it yields CASMEDTYYNSPLRF.

In this sample, this clonotype turned up many times. The gene calls are TRBV10-1 and TRBJ2-1; 9 bases map to TRBD1. This CDR3 is 11 amino acids long. The V gene's germline CDR1 is WNHNN and CDR2 SYGVQD (reference sequence). The V and J ends lost 9 bases and 7 bases, in that order; junction bases with no gene match: 1. CDR3 in DNA: TGCGCCAGAGGGACAGGGAATGAGCAGTTCTTC. Amino acids: CARGTGNEQFF.

The chain has TRBV20-1 and TRBJ2-7; D is unresolved. This CDR3 has 14 residues. V lost 0 bases and J 4 bases, leaving 13 bases between the germline ends. CDR1 DFQATT and CDR2 SNEGSKA come from the germline V gene (reference sequence). The CDR3 bases are TGCAGTGCTAGAGATACAGAGAAGCCTTACGAGCAGTACTTC. Encoded protein: CSARDTEKPYEQYF.

The rearrangement joins TRBV5-1 to TRBJ1-5; D not resolved. Trimming shortened V by 0 bases and J by 6 bases, and 7 bases separated the two germline ends. Germline CDR1 reads SGHRS; CDR2 reads YFSETQ. The CDR3 contains 13 residues. CDR3 coding DNA: TGCGCCAGCAGCTTGGCCGGGCTTCAGCCCCAGCATTTT. Encoded protein: CASSLAGLQPQHF.

The chain joins TRBV20-1 to TRBJ1-5; possibly TRBD1 for D (6 bases). The V end was cut by 3 bases, the J end by 5 bases, with 20 bases between. The CDR3 spans 16 residues. The germline CDR1 and CDR2 sequences are DFQATT and SNEGSKA (reference sequence). CDR3 in DNA: TGCAGTGCTAGTCCCCTCCAGGACAGACTATATCAGCCCCAGCATTTT. Translation: CSASPLQDRLYQPQHF.

This clonotype is labeled medium-sized (0.01 to 0.1%). The chain is built from TRBV7-9 and TRBJ2-7, with a possible D match to TRBD1 (6 bases). Germline-derived CDR1 and CDR2 are SEHNR and FQNEAQ (reference sequence). V lost 8 bases to trimming and J lost 6 bases, with 17 bases between them. This CDR3 is 13 amino acids long. CDR3 sequence (DNA): TGTGCCAGCGGAAGGTCAGGGGCGGGCGAGCAGTACTTC. Translation: CASGRSGAGEQYF.

This clonotype showed up many times. The chain uses TRBV2 and TRBJ2-2; the match to TRBD2 covers 10 bases. The V segment lost 7 bases and the J segment 0 bases; nucleotides outside the gene matches: 5. Germline V gene lookup returns CDR1 SNHLY and CDR2 FYNNEI. This CDR3 contains 16 residues. This CDR3 reads CASIITSGANTGELFF. CDR3 bases: TGTGCCAGCATTATTACTAGCGGGGCGAACACCGGGGAGCTGTTTTTT.

The V gene is TRBV19, the J gene TRBJ2-2, with a possible D match to TRBD2 (5 bases). CDR3 length: 14 residues. With 11 bases removed from V and 5 bases from J, the gap between germline ends came to 18 bases. Germline loops: CDR1 LNHDA, CDR2 SQIVND (reference sequence). The CDR3 coding sequence is TGTGCCTGGAGTATAACTAGAACGACCGGGGAGCTGTTTTTT. Translating gives CAWSITRTTGELFF. The variable domain in full, with the rest retrieved from reference TRBV19 and TRBJ2-2, is DGGITQSPKYLFRKEGQNVTLSCEQNLNHDAMYWYRQDPGQGLRLIYYSQIVNDFQKGDIAEGYSVSREKKESFPLTVTSAQKNPTAFYLCAWSITRTTGELFFGEGSRLTVL.

The chain joins TRBV27 to TRBJ1-6; D is perhaps TRBD1 (5 bases). This CDR3 has 16 amino acids. Per the germline V gene, CDR1 is MNHEY and CDR2 is SMNVEV (reference sequence). Between the trimmed V and J ends, which lost 6 bases and 0 bases, there was a span of 12 bases. Here the CDR3 DNA reads TGTGCCAGCAGATCACATGACAGCTCCTATAATTCACCCCTCCACTTT. Translation gives CASRSHDSSYNSPLHF.

Turning to this clonotype: Sequence at one end of the junction differs from germline and may be a read error. The V and J genes are TRBV10-3 and TRBJ2-5; 10 nucleotides align to TRBD2. This CDR3 has 16 amino acids. CDR1 is ENHRY, CDR2 SYGVKD, per germline. Here the CDR3 reads CASSYGLAGAQETQYF. Written as DNA, the CDR3 is TGTGCCAGCAGTTATGGGCTAGCGGGAGCACAAGAGACCCAGTACTTC.

This clonotype came up many times. The chain recombines TRBV5-1 with TRBJ1-1; 7 nucleotides match TRBD1. CDR3 length equals 15 residues. V lost 2 bases, J lost 8 bases, and 12 bases stayed unmatched. Per the germline V gene, CDR1 is SGHRS and CDR2 is YFSETQ. In DNA form, the CDR3 reads TGCGCCAGCAGCTTTGGGGGACAGTGGGGCACGGAAGCTTTCTTT. It codes for CASSFGGQWGTEAFF.

The chain carries TRBV10-2 and TRBJ2-7; D remains unclear. This CDR3 spans 13 amino acids. The V end was cut by 7 bases, the J end by 2 bases, with 12 bases between. Germline-derived CDR1 and CDR2 are WSHSY and SAAADI. The CDR3 sequence: CASTDVGPYEQYF. The CDR3 DNA reads TGCGCCAGCACAGACGTAGGGCCCTACGAGCAGTACTTC.

This clonotype has just one count. This may come from a read error, since a much larger clone is one base off. Without the conserved terminal phenylalanine or tryptophan, this CDR3 likely stems from a read error. Written as DNA, the CDR3 is TGCGCCAGCAGCTTGGCAGGGGACTATGGCTACACCCTC. It is translated as CASSLAGDYGYTL. The V call is TRBV5-1, the J call TRBJ1-2; D is possibly TRBD1 (6 bases). This CDR3 region has 13 residues. Germline loops: CDR1 SGHRS, CDR2 YFSETQ. Trimming removed 0 bases from V and 3 bases from J, with 6 bases in between.

The V call is TRBV19, the J call TRBJ2-1, with D tentatively TRBD1 or TRBD2 (6 bases each). V was clipped by 8 bases and J by 9 bases, with 17 bases between them. Germline V CDR1 and CDR2: LNHDA, SQIVND (reference sequence). The CDR3 spans 13 residues. The chain's CDR3 is CASYRGTLAEQFF. DNA for the CDR3: TGTGCCAGTTACCGCGGGACACTCGCTGAGCAGTTCTTC. Based on the CDR3 plus reference TRBV19 and TRBJ2-1, the full variable domain is DGGITQSPKYLFRKEGQNVTLSCEQNLNHDAMYWYRQDPGQGLRLIYYSQIVNDFQKGDIAEGYSVSREKKESFPLTVTSAQKNPTAFYLCASYRGTLAEQFFGPGTRLTVL.

This clonotype occurred many times. This sequence joins TRBV12-3 or TRBV12-4 and TRBJ1-2; the D is unclear. The CDR3 is 14 amino acids. V dropped 2 bases and J dropped 6 bases, with 13 bases sitting between them. This chain's CDR3 is CASSLFTRVDGYTF. The CDR3 nucleotides read TGTGCCAGCAGTTTATTTACTCGGGTCGATGGCTACACCTTC.

In this sample, this clonotype turned up many times. The rearrangement links TRBV27 to TRBJ1-2; a possible D gene is TRBD1 (6 bases). This CDR3 is 15 amino acids long. V was pared by 6 bases and J by 0 bases, with 14 bases between. Germline values: CDR1 MNHEY, CDR2 SMNVEV (reference sequence). CDR3: CASSQGWPSNYGYTF. CDR3 nucleotides: TGTGCCAGCAGCCAGGGGTGGCCTTCTAACTATGGCTACACCTTC.